This T cell receptor (beta chain) was recorded in a study of blood T cell repertoires in COVID-19. Study-wide context: Whether acute or convalescent, the COVID-19 samples came from the United States, Italy and Spain. From T cells, B-cell-depleted T cells, or PBMCs came the material, which was cDNA or gDNA.

V gave up 3 bases and J gave up 3 bases; unmatched junction bases: 2. Germline CDR1 reads KGHSH; CDR2 reads LQKENI. The CDR3 is made up of 15 amino acids. Clones were sequenced by immunoSEQ multiplex PCR, and TCRdb holds only the in-frame ones, with some missing. Of 150,000 to 200,000 clones detected, 75% to 85% appear once; the ten largest clones hold about a tenth. The chain joins TRBV18 to TRBJ1-1, with 12 bases aligning to TRBD1. The sequenced sample was peripheral blood. The TCR sequence derives from a human donor in a cohort sampled during active COVID-19. The DNA for the CDR3 is TGTGCCAGCTCACCGGGGACAGGGGGCGACACTGAAGCTTTCTTT. It translates to CASSPGTGGDTEAFF.